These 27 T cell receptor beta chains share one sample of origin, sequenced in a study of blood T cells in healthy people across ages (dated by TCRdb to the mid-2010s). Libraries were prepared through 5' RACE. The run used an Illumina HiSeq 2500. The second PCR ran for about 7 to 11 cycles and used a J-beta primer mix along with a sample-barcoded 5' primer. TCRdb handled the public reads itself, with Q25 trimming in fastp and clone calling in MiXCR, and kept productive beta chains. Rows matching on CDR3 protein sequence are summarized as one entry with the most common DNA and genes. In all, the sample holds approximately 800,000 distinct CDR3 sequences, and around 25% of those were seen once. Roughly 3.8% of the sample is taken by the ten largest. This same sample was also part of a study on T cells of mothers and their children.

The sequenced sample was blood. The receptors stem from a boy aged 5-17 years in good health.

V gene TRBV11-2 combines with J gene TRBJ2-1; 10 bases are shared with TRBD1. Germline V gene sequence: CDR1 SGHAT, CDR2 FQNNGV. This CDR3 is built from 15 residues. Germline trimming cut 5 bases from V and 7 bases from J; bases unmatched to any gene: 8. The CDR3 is CASSRTGGRRNEQFF. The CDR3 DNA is TGTGCCAGCAGCAGGACAGGGGGAAGAAGGAATGAGCAGTTCTTC.

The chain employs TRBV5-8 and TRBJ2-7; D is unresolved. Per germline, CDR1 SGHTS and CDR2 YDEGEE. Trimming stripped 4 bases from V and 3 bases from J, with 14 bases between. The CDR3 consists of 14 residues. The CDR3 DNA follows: TGTGCCAGCAGCCCCTATCGGTCGTTCTACGAGCAGTACTTC. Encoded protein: CASSPYRSFYEQYF.

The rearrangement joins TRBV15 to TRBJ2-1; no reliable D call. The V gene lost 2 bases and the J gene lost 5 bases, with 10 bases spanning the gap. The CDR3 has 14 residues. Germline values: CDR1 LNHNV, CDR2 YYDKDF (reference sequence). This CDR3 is CATSRSQRDNEQFF. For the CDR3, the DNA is TGTGCCACCAGCAGATCCCAACGGGACAATGAGCAGTTCTTC.

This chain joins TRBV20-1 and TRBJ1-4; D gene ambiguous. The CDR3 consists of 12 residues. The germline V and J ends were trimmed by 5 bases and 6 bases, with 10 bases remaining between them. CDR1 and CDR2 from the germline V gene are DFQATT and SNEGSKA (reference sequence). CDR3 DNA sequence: TGCAGTGCTGCGGGGAGATATGAAAAACTGTTTTTT. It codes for CSAAGRYEKLFF.

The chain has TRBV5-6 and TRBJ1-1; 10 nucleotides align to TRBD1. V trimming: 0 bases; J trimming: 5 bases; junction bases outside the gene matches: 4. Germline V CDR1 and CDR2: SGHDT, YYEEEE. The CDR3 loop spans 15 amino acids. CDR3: CASSLVPGQGTEAFF. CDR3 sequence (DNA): TGTGCCAGCAGCTTGGTGCCGGGACAGGGGACTGAAGCTTTCTTT.

For the CDR3, the DNA is TGTGCCAGCAGTGAATATTGGACGAGTGAGCAGTTCTTC. Translated: CASSEYWTSEQFF. This chain connects TRBV2 to TRBJ2-5; D is unresolved. The assigned J gene may be wrong: the sequence end matches TRBJ2-1 better. This CDR3 is 13 amino acids long. Germline V CDR1 and CDR2: SNHLY, FYNNEI.

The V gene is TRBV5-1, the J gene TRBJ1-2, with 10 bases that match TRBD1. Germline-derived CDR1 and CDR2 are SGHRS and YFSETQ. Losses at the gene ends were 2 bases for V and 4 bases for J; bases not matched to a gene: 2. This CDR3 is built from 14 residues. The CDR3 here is CASSFRDRGYGYTF. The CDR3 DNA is TGCGCCAGCAGCTTCCGGGACAGGGGCTATGGCTACACCTTC.

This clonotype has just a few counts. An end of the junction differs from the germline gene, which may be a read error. CDR3 amino acids: CASSLRVSEQHF. CDR3 coding DNA: TGTGCCAGCAGCTTACGAGTCTCCGAGCAGCACTTC. The chain carries TRBV7-9 and TRBJ2-7; D remains unclear. CDR3 size: 12 residues. Germline V gene data show CDR1 as SEHNR and CDR2 as FQNEAQ (reference sequence).

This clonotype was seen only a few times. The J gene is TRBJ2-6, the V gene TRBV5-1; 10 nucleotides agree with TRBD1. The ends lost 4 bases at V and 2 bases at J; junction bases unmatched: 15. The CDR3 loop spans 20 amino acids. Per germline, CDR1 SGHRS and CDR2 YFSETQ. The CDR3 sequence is CASSHGLGTGQGTGANVLTF. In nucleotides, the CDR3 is TGCGCCAGCAGCCACGGGCTTGGGACGGGACAGGGGACTGGGGCCAACGTCCTGACTTTC. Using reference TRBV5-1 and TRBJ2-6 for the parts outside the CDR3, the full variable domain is KAGVTQTPRYLIKTRGQQVTLSCSPISGHRSVSWYQQTPGQGLQFLFEYFSETQRNKGNFPGRFSGRQFSNSRSEMNVSTLELGDSALYLCASSHGLGTGQGTGANVLTFGAGSRLTVL.

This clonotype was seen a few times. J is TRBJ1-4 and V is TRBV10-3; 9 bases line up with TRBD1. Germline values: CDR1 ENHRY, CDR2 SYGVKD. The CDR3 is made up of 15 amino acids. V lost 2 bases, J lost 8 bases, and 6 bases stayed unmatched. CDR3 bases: TGTGCCATCAGTGAGAAGACAGGGGGTGGAGAAAAACTGTTTTTT. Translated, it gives CAISEKTGGGEKLFF.

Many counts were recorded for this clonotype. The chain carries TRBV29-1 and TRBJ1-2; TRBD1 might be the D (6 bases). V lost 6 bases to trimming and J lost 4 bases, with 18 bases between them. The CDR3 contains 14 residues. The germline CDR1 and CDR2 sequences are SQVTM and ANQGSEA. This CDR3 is CSVDLGRGIYGYTF. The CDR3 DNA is TGCAGCGTCGACCTAGGGAGGGGGATCTATGGCTACACCTTC.

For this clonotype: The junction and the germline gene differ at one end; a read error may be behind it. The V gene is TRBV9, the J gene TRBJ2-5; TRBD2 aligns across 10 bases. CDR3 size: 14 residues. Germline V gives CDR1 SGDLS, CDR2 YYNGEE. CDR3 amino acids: CASSVGLAGGPEIF. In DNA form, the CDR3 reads TGCGCCAGCAGCGTAGGTTTAGCGGGAGGCCCAGAGATATTC.

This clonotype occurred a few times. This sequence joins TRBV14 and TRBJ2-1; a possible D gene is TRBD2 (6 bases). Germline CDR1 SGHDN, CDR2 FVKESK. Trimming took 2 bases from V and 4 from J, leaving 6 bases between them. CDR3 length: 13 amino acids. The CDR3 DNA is TGTGCCAGCAGCCAACGGGGGTACAATGAGCAGTTCTTC. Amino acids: CASSQRGYNEQFF.

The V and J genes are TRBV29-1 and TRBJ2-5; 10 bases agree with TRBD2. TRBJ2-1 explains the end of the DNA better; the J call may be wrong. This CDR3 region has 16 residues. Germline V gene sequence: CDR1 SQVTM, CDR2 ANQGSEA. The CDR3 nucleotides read TGCAGCGTTGAAGATTCGGCTAGCGGGAGATTTGATGAGCAGTTCTTC. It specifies CSVEDSASGRFDEQFF.

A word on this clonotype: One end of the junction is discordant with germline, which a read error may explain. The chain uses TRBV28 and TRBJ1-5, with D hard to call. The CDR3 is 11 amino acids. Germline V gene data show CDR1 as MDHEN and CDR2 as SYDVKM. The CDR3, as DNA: TGTACCAGCATGACCAATCAGCCCCAGCATTTT. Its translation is CTSMTNQPQHF. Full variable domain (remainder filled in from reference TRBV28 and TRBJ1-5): DVKVTQSSRYLVKRTGEKVFLECVQDMDHENMFWYRQDPGLGLRLIYFSYDVKMKEKGDIPEGYSVSREKKERFSLILESASTNQTSMYLCTSMTNQPQHFGDGTRLSIL.

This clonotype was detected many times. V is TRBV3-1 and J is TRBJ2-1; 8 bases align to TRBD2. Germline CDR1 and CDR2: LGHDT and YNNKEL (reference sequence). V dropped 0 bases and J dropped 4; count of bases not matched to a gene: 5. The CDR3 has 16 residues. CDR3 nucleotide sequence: TGTGCCAGCAGCCAAGACGGCGGGGGGTTTTACAATGAGCAGTTCTTC. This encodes CASSQDGGGFYNEQFF.

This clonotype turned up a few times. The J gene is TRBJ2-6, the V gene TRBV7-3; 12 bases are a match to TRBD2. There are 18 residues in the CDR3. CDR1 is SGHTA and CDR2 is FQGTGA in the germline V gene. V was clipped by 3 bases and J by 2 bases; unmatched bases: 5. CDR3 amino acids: CASSLLAGGSAGANVLTF. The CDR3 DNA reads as TGTGCCAGCAGCTTGCTAGCGGGAGGGTCTGCTGGGGCCAACGTCCTGACTTTC.

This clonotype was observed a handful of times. DNA for the CDR3: TGTGCCAGCAGCTTAGCGGGGGGAAATCGGGGGCAGTTCTTC. Translating it yields CASSLAGGNRGQFF. The V call is TRBV7-6, the J call TRBJ2-1; tentative D call: TRBD2 (6 bases). V was trimmed by 0 bases and J by 12 bases, leaving 15 bases between them. CDR1 and CDR2 from the germline V gene are SGHVS and FNYEAQ. The CDR3 runs 14 residues.

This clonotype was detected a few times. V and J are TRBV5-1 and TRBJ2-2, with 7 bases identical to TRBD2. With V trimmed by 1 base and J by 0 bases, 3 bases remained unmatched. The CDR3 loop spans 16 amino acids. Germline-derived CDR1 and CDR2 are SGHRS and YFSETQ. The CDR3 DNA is TGCGCCAGCAGCTTGATTAGCGGGTCGAACACCGGGGAGCTGTTTTTT. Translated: CASSLISGSNTGELFF.

The CDR3 protein is CASSQLTGNYGYTF. The CDR3 nucleotides are TGCGCCAGCAGCCAGCTGACAGGGAACTATGGCTACACCTTC. V and J are TRBV4-1 and TRBJ1-2; 7 nucleotides match TRBD1. The CDR3 runs to 14 residues. The ends lost 3 bases at V and 2 bases at J; junction bases unmatched: 3. The germline gives CDR1 MGHRA, CDR2 YSYEKL.

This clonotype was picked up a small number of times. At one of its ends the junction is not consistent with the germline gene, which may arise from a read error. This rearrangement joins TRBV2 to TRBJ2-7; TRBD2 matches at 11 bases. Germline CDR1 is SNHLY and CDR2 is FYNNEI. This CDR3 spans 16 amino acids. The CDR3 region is CASSGSGTSGFYEQYF. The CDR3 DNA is TGTGCCAGTAGTGGGTCAGGGACTAGCGGATTCTACGAGCAGTACTTC.

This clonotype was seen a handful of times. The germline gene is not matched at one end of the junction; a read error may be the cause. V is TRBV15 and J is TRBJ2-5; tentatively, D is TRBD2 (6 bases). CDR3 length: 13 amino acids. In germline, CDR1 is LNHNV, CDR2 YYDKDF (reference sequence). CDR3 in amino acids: CATSRVIGGHWFF. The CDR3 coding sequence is TGTGCCACCAGCAGAGTTATCGGGGGTCATTGGTTCTTC.

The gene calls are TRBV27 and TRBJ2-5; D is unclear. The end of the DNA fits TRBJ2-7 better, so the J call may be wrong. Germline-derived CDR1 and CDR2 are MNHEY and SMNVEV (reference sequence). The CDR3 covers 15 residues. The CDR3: CASSDVEVIVNEQYF. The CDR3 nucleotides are TGTGCCAGCAGTGATGTCGAGGTTATTGTCAACGAGCAGTACTTC.

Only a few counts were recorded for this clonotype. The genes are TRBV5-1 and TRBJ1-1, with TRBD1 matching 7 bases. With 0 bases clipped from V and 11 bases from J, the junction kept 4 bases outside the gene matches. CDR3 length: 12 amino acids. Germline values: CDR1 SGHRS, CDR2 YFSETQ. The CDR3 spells CASSLEGRGAFF. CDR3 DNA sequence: TGCGCCAGCAGCTTGGAGGGCAGGGGGGCTTTCTTT.

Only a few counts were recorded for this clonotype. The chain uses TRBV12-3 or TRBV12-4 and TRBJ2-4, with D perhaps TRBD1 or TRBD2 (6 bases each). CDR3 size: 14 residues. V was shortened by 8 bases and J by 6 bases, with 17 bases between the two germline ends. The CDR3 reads CASCREGGLNIQYF. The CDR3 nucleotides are TGTGCCAGCTGCCGTGAGGGGGGTCTAAACATTCAGTACTTC.

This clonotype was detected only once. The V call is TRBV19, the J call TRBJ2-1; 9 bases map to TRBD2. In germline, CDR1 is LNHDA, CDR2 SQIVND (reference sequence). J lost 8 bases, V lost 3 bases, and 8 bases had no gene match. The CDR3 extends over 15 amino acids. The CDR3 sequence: CASSIGVAGEDEQFF. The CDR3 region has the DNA TGTGCCAGTAGTATTGGTGTAGCGGGAGAGGATGAGCAGTTCTTC.

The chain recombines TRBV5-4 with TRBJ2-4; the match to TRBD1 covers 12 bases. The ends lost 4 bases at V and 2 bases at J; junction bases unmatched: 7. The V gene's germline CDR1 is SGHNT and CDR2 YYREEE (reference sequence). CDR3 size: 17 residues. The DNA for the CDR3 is TGTGCCAGCAGCCGAACCGGGACAGGGGGCTCCAAAAACATTCAGTACTTC. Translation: CASSRTGTGGSKNIQYF.